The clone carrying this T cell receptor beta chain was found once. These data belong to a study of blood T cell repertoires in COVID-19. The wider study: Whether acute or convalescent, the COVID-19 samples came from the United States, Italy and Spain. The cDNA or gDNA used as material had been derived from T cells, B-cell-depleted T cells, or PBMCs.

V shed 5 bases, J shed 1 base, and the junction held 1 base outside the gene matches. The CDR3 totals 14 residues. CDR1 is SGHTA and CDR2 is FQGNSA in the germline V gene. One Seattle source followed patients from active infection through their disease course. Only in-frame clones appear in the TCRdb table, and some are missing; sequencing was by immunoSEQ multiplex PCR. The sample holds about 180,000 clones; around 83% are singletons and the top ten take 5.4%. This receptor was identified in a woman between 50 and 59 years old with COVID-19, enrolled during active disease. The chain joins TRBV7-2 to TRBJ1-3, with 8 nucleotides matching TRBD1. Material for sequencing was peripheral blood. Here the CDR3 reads CASSGQGSGNTIYF. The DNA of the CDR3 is TGTGCCAGCAGCGGACAGGGTTCTGGAAACACCATATATTTT. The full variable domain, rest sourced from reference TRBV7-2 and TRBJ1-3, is GAGVSQSPSNKVTEKGKDVELRCDPISGHTALYWYRQSLGQGLEFLIYFQGNSAPDKSGLPSDRFSAERTGGSVSTLTIQRTQQEDSAVYLCASSGQGSGNTIYFGEGSWLTVV.